This T cell receptor (beta chain) was captured by sequencing in a study of blood T cell repertoires in COVID-19 (dated by TCRdb to about 2020). General notes on the study: The collaborator samples originated in the United States, Italy and Spain and spanned the acute and convalescent phases of COVID-19. The material from the prospective study consisted of cDNA or gDNA derived from T cells, B-cell-depleted T cells, or PBMCs. Subjects who had been exposed to COVID-19, were actively infected with it, or had recovered from it provided the deeply sampled blood TCRbeta repertoires that made up the dataset. The repertoires were released in a freely available public database intended as a resource for research on the immune response to SARS-CoV-2. Samples were obtained from the ongoing ImmuneRACE study (first 160 participants) and from 950 to 1,500 subjects provided by 6 global collaborators. Sample metadata almost always included a de-identified subject ID, COVID-19 status, age in years and sex. Where available, HLA class I and class II types were taken from metadata supplied by the sample provider and were not determined by assay-based typing.

A note on this clone: There is no known antigen for this receptor. No base qualities exist here, and no much larger clone lies one base off it.

The research as a whole found: The quantity of clinical and demographic metadata differed by source and by participant and was supplied without curation.

The CDR3 holds 15 amino acids from the cysteine to the phenylalanine. Just CDR3 DNA is preserved here, 45 bases in frame from base 1. At one collaborating source in Seattle, patients were enrolled during active infection and were followed longitudinally through the course of disease. Each collaborating institution followed its own protocols to collect whole blood in K2EDTA tubes. For TCRbeta analysis, collaborator samples were shipped as frozen whole blood, as isolated PBMCs, or as DNA extracted from either sample type. TCRbeta CDR3 regions were amplified from genomic DNA by means of the immunoSEQ Assay, a bias-controlled multiplex PCR. Per the source publication's procedure: The number of nucleated cells in each sample was estimated from the amplification of reference gene primers within the assay. To quantify the absolute abundance of each unique TCRbeta CDR3 rearrangement, sequence reads were collapsed and filtered. For each sample, productive Simpson clonality was calculated as the square root of Simpson's diversity index over productive rearrangements. TCRdb stores this immuneACCESS table with in-frame sequences only. Part of the clones is absent; in the studies checked, under half of the shortfall reflects unresolved V genes, and no reason is known for the rest. Clone size and V and J calls were adopted from that table, with D and trimming inferred from the DNA. The sample table lists 150,000 to 200,000 clones, over 90% of them with a count of one. Less than 2% of the sample rests with the top ten.

This sequence uses TRBV21-1 and TRBJ1-2; TRBD1 reflects the table's D call only, with no check against the DNA. TRBV21-1 corresponds to a pseudogene. The specimen sequenced was peripheral blood. The sequence came from a woman in her sixties with COVID-19, enrolled during active disease. The DNA reads as follows: TGTGCCAGCAGCAAAAGTCAAAGGGGAAACTATGGCTACACCTTC. Translated, this gives CASSKSQRGNYGYTF.